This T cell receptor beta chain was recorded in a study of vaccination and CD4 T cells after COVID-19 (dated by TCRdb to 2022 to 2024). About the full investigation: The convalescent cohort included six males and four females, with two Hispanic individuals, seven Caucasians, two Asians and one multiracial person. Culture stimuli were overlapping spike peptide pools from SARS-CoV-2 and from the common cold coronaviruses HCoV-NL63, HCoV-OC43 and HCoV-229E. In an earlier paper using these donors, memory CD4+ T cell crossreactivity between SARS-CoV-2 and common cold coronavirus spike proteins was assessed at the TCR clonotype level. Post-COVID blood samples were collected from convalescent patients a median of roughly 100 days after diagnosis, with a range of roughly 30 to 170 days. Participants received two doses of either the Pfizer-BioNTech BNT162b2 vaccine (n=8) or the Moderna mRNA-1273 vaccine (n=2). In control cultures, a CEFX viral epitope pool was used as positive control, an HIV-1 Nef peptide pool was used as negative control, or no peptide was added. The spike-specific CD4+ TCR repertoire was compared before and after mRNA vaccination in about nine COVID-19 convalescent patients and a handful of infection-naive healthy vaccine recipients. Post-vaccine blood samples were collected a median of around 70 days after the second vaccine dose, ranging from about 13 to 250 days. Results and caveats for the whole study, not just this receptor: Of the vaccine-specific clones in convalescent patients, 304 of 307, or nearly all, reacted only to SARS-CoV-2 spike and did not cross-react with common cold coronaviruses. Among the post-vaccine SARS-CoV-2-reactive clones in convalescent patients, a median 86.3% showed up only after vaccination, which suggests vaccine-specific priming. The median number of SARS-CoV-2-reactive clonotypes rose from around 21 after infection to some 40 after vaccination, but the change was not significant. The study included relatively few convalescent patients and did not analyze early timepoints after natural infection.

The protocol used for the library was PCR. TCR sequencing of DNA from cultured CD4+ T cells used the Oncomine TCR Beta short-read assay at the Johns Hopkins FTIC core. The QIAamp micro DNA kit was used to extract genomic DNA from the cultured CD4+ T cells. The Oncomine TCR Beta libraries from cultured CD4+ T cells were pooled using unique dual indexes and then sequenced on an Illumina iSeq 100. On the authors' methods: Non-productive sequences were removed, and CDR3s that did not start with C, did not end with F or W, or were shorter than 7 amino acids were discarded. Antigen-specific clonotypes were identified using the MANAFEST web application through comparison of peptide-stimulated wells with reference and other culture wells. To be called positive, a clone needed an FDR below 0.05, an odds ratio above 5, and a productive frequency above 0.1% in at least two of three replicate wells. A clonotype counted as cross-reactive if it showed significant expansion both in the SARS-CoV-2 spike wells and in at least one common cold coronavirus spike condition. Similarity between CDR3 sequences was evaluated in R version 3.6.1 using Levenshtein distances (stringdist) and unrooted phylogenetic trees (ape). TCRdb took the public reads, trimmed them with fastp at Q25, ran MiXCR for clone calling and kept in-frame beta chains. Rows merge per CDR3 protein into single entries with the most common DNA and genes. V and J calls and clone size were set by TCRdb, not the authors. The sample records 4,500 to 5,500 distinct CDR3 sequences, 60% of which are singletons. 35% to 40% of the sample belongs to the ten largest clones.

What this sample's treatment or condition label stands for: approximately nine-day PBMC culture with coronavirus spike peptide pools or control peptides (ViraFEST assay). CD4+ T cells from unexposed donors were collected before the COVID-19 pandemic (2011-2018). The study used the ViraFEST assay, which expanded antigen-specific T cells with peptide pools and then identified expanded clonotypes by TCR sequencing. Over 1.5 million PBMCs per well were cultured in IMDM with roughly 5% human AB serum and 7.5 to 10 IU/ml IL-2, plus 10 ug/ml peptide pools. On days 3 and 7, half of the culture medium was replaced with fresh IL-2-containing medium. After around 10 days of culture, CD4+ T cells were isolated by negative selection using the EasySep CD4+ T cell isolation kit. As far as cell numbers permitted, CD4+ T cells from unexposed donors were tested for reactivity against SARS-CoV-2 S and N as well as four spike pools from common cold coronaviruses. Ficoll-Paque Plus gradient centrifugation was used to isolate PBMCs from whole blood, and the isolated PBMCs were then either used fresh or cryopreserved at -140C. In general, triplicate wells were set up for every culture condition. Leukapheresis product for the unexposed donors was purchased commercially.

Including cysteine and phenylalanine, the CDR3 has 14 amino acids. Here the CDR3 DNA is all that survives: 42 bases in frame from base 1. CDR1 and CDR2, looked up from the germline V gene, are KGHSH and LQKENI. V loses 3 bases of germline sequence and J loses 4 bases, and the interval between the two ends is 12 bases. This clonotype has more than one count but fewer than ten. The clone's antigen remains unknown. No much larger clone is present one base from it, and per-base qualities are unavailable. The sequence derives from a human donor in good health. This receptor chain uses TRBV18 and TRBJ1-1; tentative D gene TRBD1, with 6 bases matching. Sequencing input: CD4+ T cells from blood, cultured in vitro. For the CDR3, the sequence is CASSPASGATEAFF. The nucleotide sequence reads TGTGCCAGCTCACCGGCCTCAGGGGCCACTGAAGCTTTCTTT.